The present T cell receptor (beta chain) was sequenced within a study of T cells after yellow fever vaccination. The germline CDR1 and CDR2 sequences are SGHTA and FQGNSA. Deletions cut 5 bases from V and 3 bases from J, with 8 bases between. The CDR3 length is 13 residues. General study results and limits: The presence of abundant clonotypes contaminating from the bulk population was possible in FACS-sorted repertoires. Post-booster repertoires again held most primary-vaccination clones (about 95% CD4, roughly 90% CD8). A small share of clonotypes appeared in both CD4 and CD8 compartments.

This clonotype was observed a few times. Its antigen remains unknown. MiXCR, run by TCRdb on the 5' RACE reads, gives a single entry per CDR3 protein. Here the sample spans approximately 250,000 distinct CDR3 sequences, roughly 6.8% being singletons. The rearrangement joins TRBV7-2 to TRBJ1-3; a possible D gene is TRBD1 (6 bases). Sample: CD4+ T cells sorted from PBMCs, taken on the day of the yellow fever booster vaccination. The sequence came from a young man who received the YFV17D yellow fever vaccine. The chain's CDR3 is CASSQDSGNTIYF. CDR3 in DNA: TGTGCCAGCAGCCAGGACAGTGGAAACACCATATATTTT.